The clone carrying this T cell receptor beta chain was recorded many times. Its antigen remains unidentified. CDR3 regions were amplified by Arm-PCR using iRepertoire HTBI primers to build TCR beta libraries. TCRdb analysed the multiplex PCR reads with MiXCR anew, one entry per CDR3 protein. Here the sample spans roughly 500,000 distinct CDR3 sequences, roughly 13% being singletons. This entry is derived from a study of regulatory T cells in long-lasting Graves disease. The study, taken as a whole, reports: Accuracy may have suffered from the small sample size.

Time point in this sample: newly diagnosed GD, antithyroid drugs for less than 3 months. From PBMCs, RNA was extracted and then used to make the TCR library. Deletions cut 0 bases from V and 2 bases from J, with 16 bases between. The CDR3 loop spans 17 amino acids. CDR1 and CDR2 from the germline V gene are LNHNV and YYDKDF (reference sequence). These records were also assigned to another study, of T cells in Graves' hyperthyroidism and ophthalmopathy. That report notes: With the HTBI primer set, the TCR CDR3 went through a first round of RT-PCR.

The specimen was peripheral blood mononuclear cells (PBMCs), collected at new diagnosis, from a patient treated with antithyroid drugs. This receptor was obtained from a man aged 30 to 39 with Graves disease. The chain links TRBV15 to TRBJ1-2, with D unclear. In DNA form, the CDR3 reads TGTGCCACCAGCAGAGACCTACTTGAGAGCGAAAACTATGGCTACACCTTC. Translated: CATSRDLLESENYGYTF.